The 12 T cell receptor beta chains below come from one sample, sequenced in a study of blood T cell repertoires in COVID-19 (dated by TCRdb to the early 2020s). Library method: the immunoSEQ multiplex PCR assay. TCRdb took this table from immuneACCESS and kept in-frame rearrangements with V and J called. Such tables lack part of the clones; where checked against another copy, unresolved V genes explain under half of the gap, and the rest is unexplained. This sample lists over 45,000 clones; about 87% were detected once. The ten largest clones take up more than 3% of the sample. Sequencing was carried out using peripheral blood. The receptors originated from a man aged 35 to 55 with COVID-19, enrolled during active disease.

This rearrangement joins TRBV25-1 to TRBJ2-7; 8 positions agree with TRBD2. Germline lookup yields CDR1 MGHDK and CDR2 SYGVNS. The CDR3 extends over 14 amino acids. The J segment lost 5 bases and the V segment lost 2 bases, leaving 5 bases of the junction unmatched. CDR3 nucleotides: TGTGCCAGCAGTGAACCCGGACTAGCCCACGAGCAGTACTTC. Translating gives CASSEPGLAHEQYF.

For the CDR3, the DNA is TGTGCCACCAGTGATTCTGATCAGCCCCAGCATTTT. Translating gives CATSDSDQPQHF. This chain uses TRBV24-1 with TRBJ1-5; no definite D call. Looked up from germline, CDR1 is KGHDR and CDR2 is SFDVKD. The V end was cut by 2 bases, the J end by 5 bases, with 3 bases between. The CDR3 is 12 residues long.

The sample holds one count of this clone. The chain is built from TRBV27 and TRBJ1-1, with 12 bases fitting TRBD1. With 6 bases clipped from V and 3 bases from J, the junction kept 11 bases outside the gene matches. Looked up from germline, CDR1 is MNHEY and CDR2 is SMNVEV (reference sequence). There are 17 residues in the CDR3. The CDR3: CASRRGQGAILDTEAFF. CDR3 DNA sequence: TGTGCCAGCAGAAGGGGACAGGGGGCGATATTGGACACTGAAGCTTTCTTT.

The J gene is TRBJ2-5, the V gene TRBV30; D gene unclear. Germline V gene sequence: CDR1 GTSNPN, CDR2 SVGIG (reference sequence). V lost 0 bases and J lost 4, with 9 bases in between. The CDR3 totals 13 residues. The CDR3 DNA reads as TGTGCCTGGAGTGTACCCCCGGGAGAGACCCAGTACTTC. Its translation: CAWSVPPGETQYF.

The V and J genes are TRBV20-1 and TRBJ1-1; the D is unclear. V shed 3 bases and J shed 3 bases, with 8 bases lying between them. Looked up from germline, CDR1 is DFQATT and CDR2 is SNEGSKA (reference sequence). There are 12 residues in the CDR3. CDR3 DNA: TGCAGTGCTAGTTTCGGGGACACTGAAGCTTTCTTT. Protein: CSASFGDTEAFF.

This clone is a singleton in its sample. The chain is built from TRBV2 and TRBJ1-1, with D maybe TRBD1 (5 bases). CDR3 length: 15 amino acids. CDR1 SNHLY and CDR2 FYNNEI come from the germline V gene. Trimming took 3 bases from V and 6 from J, leaving 17 bases between them. CDR3 sequence reads: CASSDRQVRVPEAFF. The CDR3 nucleotides are TGTGCCAGCAGTGATAGGCAGGTCAGGGTCCCTGAAGCTTTCTTT.

The genes are TRBV15 and TRBJ1-6, with TRBD1 identical over 8 bases. This CDR3 has 14 amino acids. V lost 1 base and J lost 7; bases outside the gene matches: 0. Germline-derived CDR1 and CDR2 are LNHNV and YYDKDF (reference sequence). Written as DNA, the CDR3 is TGTGCCACCAGCAGAGGACAGGGGAATTCACCCCTCCACTTT. It translates to CATSRGQGNSPLHF. Together with reference TRBV15 and TRBJ1-6, the CDR3 gives the full variable domain: DAMVIQNPRYQVTQFGKPVTLSCSQTLNHNVMYWYQQKSSQAPKLLFHYYDKDFNNEADTPDNFQSRRPNTSFCFLDIRSPGLGDTAMYLCATSRGQGNSPLHFGNGTRLTVT.

This chain connects TRBV7-9 to TRBJ2-1, with D hard to call. V shed 5 bases and J shed 9 bases, with 8 bases lying between them. Germline V CDR1 and CDR2: SEHNR, FQNEAQ (reference sequence). This CDR3 has 11 amino acids. The CDR3 sequence is CASSQRSEQFF. In DNA, the CDR3 is TGTGCCAGCAGCCAACGGTCTGAGCAGTTCTTC.

This clone showed up just a few times. This same CDR3 is encoded by further DNA sequences in the sample. The rearrangement links TRBV18 to TRBJ2-3; no clear D. The germline V and J ends were trimmed by 0 bases and 0 bases, with 7 bases remaining between them. This CDR3 has 15 residues. CDR1 and CDR2 (germline): KGHSH, LQKENI. This CDR3 reads CASSPPPVSTDTQYF. DNA of the CDR3: TGTGCCAGCTCACCACCCCCAGTTAGCACAGATACGCAGTATTTT.

The chain recombines TRBV13 with TRBJ2-3; the D is unclear. V gave up 3 bases and J gave up 6 bases, with 7 bases separating them. CDR1 and CDR2 from the germline V gene are PRHDT and FYEKMQ (reference sequence). The CDR3 runs 12 residues. DNA of the CDR3: TGTGCCAGCAGCTTGTTCGGGGATACGCAGTATTTT. This gives the protein CASSLFGDTQYF.

The rearrangement uses TRBV19 and TRBJ1-3, with D unclear. CDR1 is LNHDA and CDR2 is SQIVND in the germline V gene (reference sequence). V lost 5 bases and J 0 bases, leaving 11 bases between the germline ends. This CDR3 region has 15 residues. The CDR3: CASSPSANSGNTIYF. The DNA for the CDR3 is TGTGCCAGTAGTCCATCAGCGAACTCTGGAAACACCATATATTTT.

This clone was recorded once. This CDR3 is CASSLDVELYEQYF. The CDR3 DNA follows: TGTGCCAGCAGTTTGGATGTGGAGCTCTACGAGCAGTACTTC. The chain has TRBV28 and TRBJ2-7; D call uncertain. This CDR3 is 14 amino acids long. The V gene lost 3 bases and the J gene lost 3 bases, with 12 bases spanning the gap. Germline CDR1 is MDHEN and CDR2 is SYDVKM.